This record covers a single TCR beta chain. V lost 6 bases and J lost 8, with 7 bases in between. Germline V gene data show CDR1 as MNHNS and CDR2 as SASEGT. The CDR3 spans 11 residues. The entry originates in a study of T cell changes during pregnancy in multiple sclerosis. Sequencing was performed with immunoSEQ multiplex PCR; in TCRdb, only in-frame clones are kept and a portion is missing. The sample carries around 100,000 clones, about 90% recorded once. The material sequenced was peripheral blood, taken after pregnancy. The sequence derives from a female donor with multiple sclerosis, enrolled in a pregnancy study. The chain combines TRBV6-1 with TRBJ2-2; a possible D gene is TRBD2 (5 bases). CDR3 DNA: TGTGCCAGCAGGTCGGGGGGGGAGCTGTTTTTT. Translating gives CASRSGGELFF.